The T cell receptor (beta chain) under discussion was sequenced for a study of molecular identifiers for immune sequencing clone quantification. Findings and caveats of the study: In a background of approximately 1 million naive cells, spiked Jurkat TCR RNA from one cell was reportedly detectable.

The CDR3 has 15 residues. Trimming took off 0 bases at V and 5 bases at J, with 11 bases between the two ends. CDR1 LNHNV and CDR2 YYDKDF come from the germline V gene (reference sequence). Naive CD8 T cells underwent sorting with the CD8+CD4-CCR7+CD45RA+ definition. There are many counts of this clonotype. The antigen remains unidentified. TCRdb independently ran MiXCR on the PCR reads; one entry per CDR3 protein. Of about 640,000 distinct CDR3 sequences in the sample, about 20% are singletons; the top ten hold roughly 0.9%. The rearrangement joins TRBV15 to TRBJ1-5; perhaps TRBD1 as D (6 bases). This receptor was obtained from a human donor in good health. Some libraries in this study had Jurkat cell RNA spiked in. The source material was naive CD8+ T cells from blood, with Jurkat cell RNA spiked in. Subset denoted: FACS-sorted CD8+CD4-CCR7+CD45RA+ naive T cells. DNA for the CDR3: TGTGCCACCAGCAGAGATTGGGGGCAAGATCAGCCCCAGCATTTT. Translated, it gives CATSRDWGQDQPQHF.